These T cell receptor beta chains were read from a single sample in a study of T-cell reconstitution after alpha-beta-depleted transplantation in children. TCRdb used MiXCR to reprocess the PCR reads, holding one entry per CDR3 protein. Of approximately 400,000 distinct CDR3 sequences listed, under 13% are singletons. The starting material was PBMCs from the stem cell graft donor, obtained from the stem cell graft. The receptors come from a human donor who donated a stem cell graft to a child with acute myeloid leukemia. Each CDR3 is given with its conserved first and last residue. A D gene is named only where the DNA matches it firmly. Not every row has a clone size; where given, it reads once, few, many or a size class.

TRBJ2-1 many 14 TRBV6-2/TRBV6-3 - CASSPTRAFNEQFF TGTGCCAGCAGCCCGACTAGGGCCTTCAATGAGCAGTTCTTC
TRBJ2-7 many 15 TRBV12-3/TRBV12-4 - CASRDTGTETYEQYF TGTGCCAGCAGGGACACCGGGACGGAGACCTACGAGCAGTACTTC
TRBJ2-1 few 11 TRBV27 - CASIAYNEQFF TGTGCCAGCATTGCCTACAATGAGCAGTTCTTC
TRBJ2-5 - 14 TRBV4-1 - CASSQDPGGETQYF TGCGCCAGCAGCCAAGATCCGGGGGGCGAGACCCAGTACTTC
TRBJ2-5 - 15 TRBV2 TRBD2 CASRAGTSLKETQYF TGTGCCAGCAGAGCAGGGACTAGCCTAAAAGAGACCCAGTACTTC
TRBJ1-1 few 15 TRBV7-9 - CASSPRESVNTEAFF TGTGCCAGCAGCCCCAGGGAGTCGGTGAACACTGAAGCTTTCTTT
TRBJ2-2 few 14 TRBV13 - CASSPTPSTGELFF TGTGCCAGCAGCCCTACCCCTAGCACCGGGGAGCTGTTTTTT
TRBJ2-5 few 15 TRBV27 - CASSLSLQGTETQYF TGTGCCAGCAGTTTATCACTTCAGGGTACAGAGACCCAGTACTTC
TRBJ2-1 - 12 TRBV20-1 - CSAIGTNNEQFF TGCAGTGCTATTGGGACCAACAATGAGCAGTTCTTC
TRBJ2-1 - 14 TRBV20-1 - CSARDIRDYNEQFF TGCAGTGCTAGAGATATAAGGGACTACAATGAGCAGTTCTTC
TRBJ2-3 few 16 TRBV5-1 TRBD2 CASSLPGLAGADTQYF TGCGCCAGCAGCTTGCCGGGACTAGCGGGAGCAGATACGCAGTATTTT